This T cell receptor (beta chain) came from a study of shared clonotypes between healthy human individuals. Study-level background: Each donor's CD4 naive and CD4 memory cells filled three plates apiece, CD8 naive two, and CD8 memory one.

Germline V gives CDR1 SGHTA, CDR2 FQGNSA. The CDR3 covers 14 residues. The V end lost 0 bases, the J end lost 9 bases, and 12 bases lay between the germline ends. Using immunoSEQ multiplex PCR, the repertoire was profiled, and TCRdb retains in-frame clones only, with some absent. The sample has hundreds of thousands of clones; around 96% are singletons. Selected positively for CCR7 and CD45RO-negative, naive CD8 cells excluded terminally differentiated effector memory CD45RA+ cells. This sequence joins TRBV7-2 and TRBJ2-1, with no clear D. This sequence originates from a man aged 25-45 years in good health. Sequenced sample: naive CD8+ T cells sorted from blood. The CDR3 loop reads CASSLAPLVREQFF. The DNA for the CDR3 is TGTGCCAGCAGCTTAGCCCCTCTAGTTCGTGAGCAGTTCTTC.